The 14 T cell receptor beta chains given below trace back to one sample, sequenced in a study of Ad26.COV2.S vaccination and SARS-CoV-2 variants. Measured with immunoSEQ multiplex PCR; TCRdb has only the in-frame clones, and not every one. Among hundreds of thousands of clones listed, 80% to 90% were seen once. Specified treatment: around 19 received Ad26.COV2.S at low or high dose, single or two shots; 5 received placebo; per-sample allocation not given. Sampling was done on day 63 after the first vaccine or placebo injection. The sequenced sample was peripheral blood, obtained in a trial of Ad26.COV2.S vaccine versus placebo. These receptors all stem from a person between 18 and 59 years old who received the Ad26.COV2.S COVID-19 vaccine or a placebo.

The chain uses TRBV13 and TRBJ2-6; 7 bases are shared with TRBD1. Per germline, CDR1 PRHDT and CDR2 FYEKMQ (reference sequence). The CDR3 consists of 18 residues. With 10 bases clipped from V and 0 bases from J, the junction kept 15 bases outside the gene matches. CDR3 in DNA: TGTGCCACCACGTCCTACAGGGGTCCTAGCTCTGGGGCCAACGTCCTGACTTTC. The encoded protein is CATTSYRGPSSGANVLTF.

The DNA for the CDR3 is TGTGCCAGCAGCCAAGTCCAAGGGGGACATTTGAACACTGAAGCTTTCTTT. Translating it yields CASSQVQGGHLNTEAFF. The chain links TRBV3-1 (or the pseudogene TRBV3-2) to TRBJ1-1; tentative D call: TRBD1 (6 bases). The V end lost 1 base, the J end lost 0 bases, and 15 bases lay between the germline ends. Germline assignment: CDR1 LGHDT and CDR2 YNNKEL (reference sequence). CDR3 size: 17 residues.

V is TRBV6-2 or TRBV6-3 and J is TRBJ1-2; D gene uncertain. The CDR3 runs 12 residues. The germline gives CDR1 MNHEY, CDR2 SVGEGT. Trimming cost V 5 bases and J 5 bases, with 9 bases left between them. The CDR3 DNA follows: TGTGCCAGCAGTCCGATTTTGTATGGCTACACCTTC. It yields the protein CASSPILYGYTF.

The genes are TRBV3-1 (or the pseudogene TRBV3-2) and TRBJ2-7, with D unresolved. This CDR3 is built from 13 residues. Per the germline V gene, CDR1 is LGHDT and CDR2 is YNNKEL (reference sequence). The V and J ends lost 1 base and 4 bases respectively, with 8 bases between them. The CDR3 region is CASSQGSGYEQYV. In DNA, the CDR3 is TGTGCCAGCAGCCAAGGGTCCGGATACGAGCAGTACGTC.

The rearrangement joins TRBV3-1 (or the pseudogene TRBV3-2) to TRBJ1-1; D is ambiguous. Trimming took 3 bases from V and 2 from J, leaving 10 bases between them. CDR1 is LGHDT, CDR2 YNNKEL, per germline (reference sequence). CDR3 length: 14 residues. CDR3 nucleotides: TGTGCCAGCAGCCAGGGAGGAACCAACACTGAAGCTTTCTTT. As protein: CASSQGGTNTEAFF.

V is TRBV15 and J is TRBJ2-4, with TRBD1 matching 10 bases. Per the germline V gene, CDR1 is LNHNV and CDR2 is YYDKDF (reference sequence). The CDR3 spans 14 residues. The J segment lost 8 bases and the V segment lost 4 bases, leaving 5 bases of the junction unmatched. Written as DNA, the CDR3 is TGTGCCACCAGCAAAGGGGGGACAGGGGACATTCAGTACTTC. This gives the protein CATSKGGTGDIQYF.

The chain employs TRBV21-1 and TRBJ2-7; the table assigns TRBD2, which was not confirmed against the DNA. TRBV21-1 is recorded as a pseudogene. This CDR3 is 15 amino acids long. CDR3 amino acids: CASSEGLAGRSGQYV. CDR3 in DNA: TGTGCCAGCAGCGAGGGACTAGCGGGGCGCTCCGGGCAGTACGTC.

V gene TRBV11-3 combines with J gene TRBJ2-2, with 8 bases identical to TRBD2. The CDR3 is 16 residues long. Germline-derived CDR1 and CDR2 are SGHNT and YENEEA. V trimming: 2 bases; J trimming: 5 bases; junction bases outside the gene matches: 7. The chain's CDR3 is CASSLRSGSRTGELFF. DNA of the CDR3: TGTGCCAGCAGCTTAAGAAGCGGGAGTAGAACCGGGGAGCTGTTTTTT.

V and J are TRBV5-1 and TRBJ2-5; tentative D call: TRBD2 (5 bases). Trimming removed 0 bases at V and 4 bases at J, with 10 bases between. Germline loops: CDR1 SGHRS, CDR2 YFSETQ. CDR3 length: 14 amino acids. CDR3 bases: TGCGCCAGCAGCTTGGCGGAGGTCCTAGAGACCCAGTACTTC. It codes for CASSLAEVLETQYF.

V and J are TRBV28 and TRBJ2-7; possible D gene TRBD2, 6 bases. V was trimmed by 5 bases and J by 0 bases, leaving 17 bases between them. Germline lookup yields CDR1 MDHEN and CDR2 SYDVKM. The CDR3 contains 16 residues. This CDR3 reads CASSPLGRGASYEQYF. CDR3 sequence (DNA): TGTGCCAGCAGTCCCCTTGGGCGGGGAGCCTCCTACGAGCAGTACTTC.

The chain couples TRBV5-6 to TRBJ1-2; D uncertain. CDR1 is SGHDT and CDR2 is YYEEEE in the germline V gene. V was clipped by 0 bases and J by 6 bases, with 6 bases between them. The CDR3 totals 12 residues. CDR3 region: CASSLGGNGYTF. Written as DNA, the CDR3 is TGTGCCAGCAGCTTGGGTGGGAATGGCTACACCTTC. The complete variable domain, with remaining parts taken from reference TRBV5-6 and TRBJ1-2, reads DAGVTQSPTHLIKTRGQQVTLRCSPKSGHDTVSWYQQALGQGPQFIFQYYEEEERQRGNFPDRFSGHQFPNYSSELNVNALLLGDSALYLCASSLGGNGYTFGSGTRLTVV.

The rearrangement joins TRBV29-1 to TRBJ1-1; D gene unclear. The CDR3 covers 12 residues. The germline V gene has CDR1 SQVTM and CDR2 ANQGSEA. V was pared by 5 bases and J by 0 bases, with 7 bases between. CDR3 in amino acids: CSVWWMNTEAFF. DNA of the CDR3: TGCAGCGTTTGGTGGATGAACACTGAAGCTTTCTTT.

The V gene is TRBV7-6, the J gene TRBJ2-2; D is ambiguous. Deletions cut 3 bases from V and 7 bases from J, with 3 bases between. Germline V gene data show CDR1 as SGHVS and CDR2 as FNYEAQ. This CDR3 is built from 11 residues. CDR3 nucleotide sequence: TGTGCCAGCAGCTTGAGCGGGGAGCTGTTTTTT. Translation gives CASSLSGELFF.

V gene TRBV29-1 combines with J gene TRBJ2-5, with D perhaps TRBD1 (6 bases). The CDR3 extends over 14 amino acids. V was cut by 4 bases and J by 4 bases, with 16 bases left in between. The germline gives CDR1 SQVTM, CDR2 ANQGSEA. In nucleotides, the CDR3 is TGCAGCGTTGTACCCCATACAGGGAGAGAGACCCAGTACTTC. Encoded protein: CSVVPHTGRETQYF. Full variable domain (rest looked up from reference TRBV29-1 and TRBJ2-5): SAVISQKPSRDICQRGTSLTIQCQVDSQVTMMFWYRQQPGQSLTLIATANQGSEATYESGFVIDKFPISRPNLTFSTLTVSNMSPEDSSIYLCSVVPHTGRETQYFGPGTRLLVL.